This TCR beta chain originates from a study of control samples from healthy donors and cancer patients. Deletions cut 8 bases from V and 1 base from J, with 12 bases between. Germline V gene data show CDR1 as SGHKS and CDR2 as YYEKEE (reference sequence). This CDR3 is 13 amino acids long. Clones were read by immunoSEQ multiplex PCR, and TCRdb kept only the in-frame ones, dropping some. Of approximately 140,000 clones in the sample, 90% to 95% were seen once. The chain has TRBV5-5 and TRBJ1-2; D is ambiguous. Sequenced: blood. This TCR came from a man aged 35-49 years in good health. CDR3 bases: TGTGCCAGTTCAATAAGACTTAACTATGGCTACACCTTC. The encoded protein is CASSIRLNYGYTF.